This entry describes one T cell receptor beta chain. The antigen remains undetermined. Profiled with immunoSEQ multiplex PCR; TCRdb holds only in-frame clones, not every one. Of approximately 740,000 clones listed, under 80% are singletons. Trimming cost V 1 base and J 7 bases, with 16 bases left between them. This CDR3 is built from 15 residues. Germline loops: CDR1 LNHDA, CDR2 SQIVND (reference sequence). The data were taken from a study of shared clonotypes between healthy human individuals. Donors, healthy HIV-negative adults, lacked recent acute infections or vaccinations. Study results and limitations: Clonotypes shared by all four sorted-subset donors had higher generation probabilities than non-shared clonotypes. Deeper or shallower sequencing was expected to change how clonotypes are shared among donors.

The sample comprised memory CD4+ T cells sorted from blood. Specified subset: CD45RA-negative fraction. The TCR sequence derives from a woman younger than 45 in good health. The genes are TRBV19 and TRBJ2-5; D remains unclear. CDR3 protein: CASSIGAALAGTQYF. CDR3 nucleotides: TGTGCCAGTAGTATAGGTGCCGCACTCGCAGGGACCCAGTACTTC. The whole variable domain, filled in from reference TRBV19 and TRBJ2-5, reads DGGITQSPKYLFRKEGQNVTLSCEQNLNHDAMYWYRQDPGQGLRLIYYSQIVNDFQKGDIAEGYSVSREKKESFPLTVTSAQKNPTAFYLCASSIGAALAGTQYFGPGTRLLVL.